The rows below give T cell receptor beta chains drawn from one sample of a study of identical twins. MiXCR, run by TCRdb on the 5' RACE reads, gives a single entry per CDR3 protein. The repertoire holds about 730,000 distinct CDR3 sequences, with less than 25% as singletons. These data were likewise used in another study, on T cells expressing NK-cell markers.

Sequenced input: PBMCs. These receptors were obtained from a woman aged 18-35 years in good health. Both conserved end residues are part of each CDR3. Each record gives: V gene, clone size, CDR3 protein. Some rows have no size entry. The others give once, few or many, or a class for an expanded clone.

V gene: TRBV12-5; clone size: .; CDR3 protein: CASGSARGLPTDTQYF
V gene: TRBV5-5; clone size: .; CDR3 protein: CASSLRLARGTDTQYF
V gene: TRBV10-3; clone size: few; CDR3 protein: CAISGQGMSSTEAFF
V gene: TRBV10-2; clone size: few; CDR3 protein: CASTHAAEAFF
V gene: TRBV7-9; clone size: .; CDR3 protein: CASSPTGGGGYNEQFF
V gene: TRBV20-1; clone size: few; CDR3 protein: CSVSPYEQYF
V gene: TRBV7-2; clone size: many; CDR3 protein: CASSWGWTGVNEQFF
V gene: TRBV6-1; clone size: few; CDR3 protein: CASKMDLRSYNEQFF
V gene: TRBV20-1; clone size: .; CDR3 protein: CSARRGARETQYF
V gene: TRBV29-1; clone size: .; CDR3 protein: CSVGAGDGYTF
V gene: TRBV20-1; clone size: few; CDR3 protein: CSARDHPGGNEQFF
V gene: TRBV5-6; clone size: many; CDR3 protein: CASSLGLSEQYF
V gene: TRBV12-3/TRBV12-4; clone size: few; CDR3 protein: CASSSRQVKRTGELFF
V gene: TRBV6-1; clone size: .; CDR3 protein: CASTTTGGGYGYTF
V gene: TRBV6-1; clone size: few; CDR3 protein: CASGPNRRTGELFF
V gene: TRBV7-2; clone size: few; CDR3 protein: CASSWTQALSYGYTF
V gene: TRBV27; clone size: few; CDR3 protein: CASSPTGRTYEQYF
V gene: TRBV30; clone size: .; CDR3 protein: CAWSPGQGAGELFF
V gene: TRBV5-1; clone size: .; CDR3 protein: CASRRETANTEAFF
V gene: TRBV20-1; clone size: .; CDR3 protein: CSARSGTGSDIQYF
V gene: TRBV10-3; clone size: .; CDR3 protein: CAISESSFNEQFF
V gene: TRBV5-1; clone size: few; CDR3 protein: CASSLAGGGITGELFF
V gene: TRBV20-1; clone size: .; CDR3 protein: CSASPQNTEAFF
V gene: TRBV4-3; clone size: few; CDR3 protein: CASSQDLRSGYEQYF
V gene: TRBV7-9; clone size: once; CDR3 protein: CASSFGQGKDEQFF
V gene: TRBV9; clone size: .; CDR3 protein: CASSVGGGEIANIQYF
V gene: TRBV18; clone size: few; CDR3 protein: CASSPRQGHYGYTF
V gene: TRBV5-1; clone size: many; CDR3 protein: CASSLGQGAYNEQFF
V gene: TRBV10-3; clone size: .; CDR3 protein: CAISTRGQGASNEQFF
V gene: TRBV15; clone size: few; CDR3 protein: CATSSQQTNTEAFF
V gene: TRBV7-2; clone size: few; CDR3 protein: CASSRTVAGVAYEQYF
V gene: TRBV6-1; clone size: .; CDR3 protein: CASKPTGYTGELFF
V gene: TRBV10-3; clone size: few; CDR3 protein: CATTGGWEQYF
V gene: TRBV4-3; clone size: .; CDR3 protein: CASSQDETYNEQFF
V gene: TRBV29-1; clone size: few; CDR3 protein: CRRGRIEAFF
V gene: TRBV30; clone size: few; CDR3 protein: CAWSWGDEQYF
V gene: TRBV2; clone size: .; CDR3 protein: CASGLAGAGDTQYF
V gene: TRBV20-1; clone size: many; CDR3 protein: CSARDRTHTTYNEKLFF
V gene: TRBV9; clone size: few; CDR3 protein: CASSVEAGPYEQYF
V gene: TRBV12-3/TRBV12-4; clone size: many; CDR3 protein: CASSFLAGSVGTEAFF
V gene: TRBV27; clone size: .; CDR3 protein: CASSLNAGRGYTF
V gene: TRBV12-3/TRBV12-4; clone size: many; CDR3 protein: CASRGGQKAGANVLTF
V gene: TRBV6-2/TRBV6-3; clone size: many; CDR3 protein: CASSYGPGGLSNQPQHF